Each of the 23 T cell receptor beta chains below was sequenced from the same sample in a study of beta chain features in type 1 diabetes. What was sequenced were expressed TCRB transcripts, since all of the isolated RNA had been reverse transcribed. Using immunoSEQ multiplex PCR, the repertoire was profiled, and TCRdb retains in-frame clones only, with some absent. The sample has roughly 45,000 clones; roughly 50% are singletons. Sequenced: stem cell memory CD4+ T cells from blood. These receptors came from a woman aged 30 to 39 in good health.

The chain joins TRBV27 to TRBJ2-5; 9 nucleotides match TRBD1. CDR3 length: 14 amino acids. The germline CDR1 and CDR2 sequences are MNHEY and SMNVEV (reference sequence). The V and J ends lost 6 bases and 4 bases, in that order; junction bases with no gene match: 6. The CDR3 is CASSQDRGGETQYF. The CDR3 coding sequence is TGTGCCAGCAGCCAGGACAGGGGAGGAGAGACCCAGTACTTC.

This clone was detected a few times. V gene TRBV7-2 combines with J gene TRBJ2-1, with 14 bases aligning to TRBD2. The CDR3 is 15 residues long. Germline V lookup: CDR1 SGHTA, CDR2 FQGNSA. V lost 4 bases and J lost 6; bases outside the gene matches: 2. The CDR3 region is CASSSGLAGANEQFF. The CDR3 bases are TGTGCCAGCAGCTCGGGACTAGCGGGAGCCAATGAGCAGTTCTTC. The full variable domain, with the rest looked up from reference TRBV7-2 and TRBJ2-1, is GAGVSQSPSNKVTEKGKDVELRCDPISGHTALYWYRQSLGQGLEFLIYFQGNSAPDKSGLPSDRFSAERTGGSVSTLTIQRTQQEDSAVYLCASSSGLAGANEQFFGPGTRLTVL.

The chain links TRBV2 to TRBJ1-1, with D unclear. The ends were cut back, 6 bases at V and 1 base at J, with 15 bases in the middle. This CDR3 region has 15 residues. The germline V gene encodes CDR1 SNHLY and CDR2 FYNNEI. CDR3 nucleotide sequence: TGTGCCAGCAGGGGCCGAGTCAGCGGGAACACTGAAGCTTTCTTT. Translated, it gives CASRGRVSGNTEAFF.

V usage is TRBV7-2 and J usage is TRBJ1-2; no firm D call. The CDR3 is 17 residues long. V lost 4 bases, J lost 8 bases, and 26 bases lay in between. CDR1 is SGHTA and CDR2 is FQGNSA in the germline V gene. The CDR3 region has the DNA TGTGCCAGCAGCTCTGACCCCCGCACGGTCGCGGCACTAGGCTACACCTTC. It codes for CASSSDPRTVAALGYTF.

V is TRBV27 and J is TRBJ2-3; 7 nucleotides align to TRBD2. The junction had 3 bases not matched to a gene; V was cut back by 7 bases and J by 5 bases. The CDR3 is 12 amino acids. Germline assignment: CDR1 MNHEY and CDR2 SMNVEV (reference sequence). The CDR3 sequence: CASKRGGDTQYF. Here the CDR3 DNA reads TGTGCCAGCAAGCGGGGAGGAGATACGCAGTATTTT.

This clone was seen only once. This sequence joins TRBV7-2 and TRBJ2-7; 10 bases agree with TRBD2. The CDR3 runs to 15 residues. The germline V gene has CDR1 SGHTA and CDR2 FQGNSA. The V and J ends lost 1 base and 3 bases, in that order; junction bases with no gene match: 3. CDR3 residues: CASSLDPSGSYEQYF. CDR3 in DNA: TGTGCCAGCAGCTTAGATCCTAGCGGGAGCTACGAGCAGTACTTC.

The J gene is TRBJ2-5, the V gene TRBV2, with TRBD1 as a possible D gene (6 bases). Trimming stripped 0 bases from V and 7 bases from J, with 15 bases between. This CDR3 comprises 15 residues. The germline gives CDR1 SNHLY, CDR2 FYNNEI. The CDR3 loop is CASSEALQGLGTQYF. The CDR3 nucleotides read TGTGCCAGCAGTGAAGCGCTCCAGGGGCTTGGGACCCAGTACTTC.

The chain links TRBV5-4 to TRBJ2-5, with TRBD2 identical over 8 bases. Gene TRBJ2-7 matches the end of the DNA better, so the J call may be wrong. Germline assignment: CDR1 SGHNT and CDR2 YYREEE (reference sequence). CDR3 length: 14 residues. This chain's CDR3 is CASSFSGIPYEQYF. CDR3 DNA sequence: TGTGCCAGCAGTTTTAGCGGGATCCCCTACGAGCAGTACTTC.

The rearrangement uses TRBV7-3 and TRBJ2-7; 7 bases are a match to TRBD2. The CDR3 extends over 14 amino acids. The germline gives CDR1 SGHTA, CDR2 FQGTGA. V lost 5 bases, J lost 2 bases, and 6 bases stayed unmatched. CDR3 in amino acids: CASSQASGPYEQYF. The DNA for the CDR3 is TGTGCCAGCAGCCAGGCTAGCGGTCCCTACGAGCAGTACTTC.

The chain is built from TRBV6-5 and TRBJ1-2; the D gene is possibly TRBD1 (5 bases). Germline assignment: CDR1 MNHEY and CDR2 SVGAGI. This CDR3 is 13 amino acids long. The V gene lost 6 bases and the J gene lost 4 bases, with 12 bases spanning the gap. CDR3 DNA: TGTGCCAGCAGATCCGACAGATTCTATGGCTACACCTTC. Protein: CASRSDRFYGYTF.

The sample holds a few counts of this clone. The rearrangement uses TRBV29-1 and TRBJ2-3; D possibly corresponds to TRBD1 (5 bases). Looked up from germline, CDR1 is SQVTM and CDR2 is ANQGSEA. This CDR3 region has 15 residues. V lost 6 bases, J lost 0 bases, and 16 bases lay in between. CDR3 in DNA: TGCAGCGTAGACGGACGGACACAGAGCACAGATACGCAGTATTTT. Residues: CSVDGRTQSTDTQYF.

This clone appeared once. The V call is TRBV18, the J call TRBJ1-2, with D unresolved. In germline, CDR1 is KGHSH, CDR2 LQKENI. V lost 0 bases to trimming and J lost 6 bases, with 8 bases between them. The CDR3 runs 13 residues. Written as DNA, the CDR3 is TGTGCCAGCTCACCACCGTTGCAGAATGGCTACACCTTC. It is translated as CASSPPLQNGYTF.

This clone was seen a handful of times. The V call is TRBV30, the J call TRBJ2-7; weak D call: TRBD1 (5 bases). This CDR3 region has 13 residues. Trimming cost V 0 bases and J 6 bases, with 12 bases left between them. Per germline, CDR1 GTSNPN and CDR2 SVGIG (reference sequence). DNA for the CDR3: TGTGCCTGGAGTGTGTTAGGGGAAGGCGAGCAGTACTTC. This gives the protein CAWSVLGEGEQYF.

V and J are TRBV4-1 and TRBJ2-1, with 12 bases fitting TRBD1. Germline V gives CDR1 MGHRA, CDR2 YSYEKL. This CDR3 region has 20 residues. V was clipped by 3 bases and J by 2 bases; unmatched bases: 14. The CDR3 spells CASSQLAGTGGVPAYNEQFF. CDR3 nucleotides: TGCGCCAGCAGCCAGCTAGCCGGGACAGGGGGCGTCCCTGCCTACAATGAGCAGTTCTTC.

The V and J genes are TRBV5-1 and TRBJ2-5, with TRBD1 matching 9 bases. Germline trimming cut 4 bases from V and 4 bases from J; bases unmatched to any gene: 11. This CDR3 comprises 16 residues. Germline-derived CDR1 and CDR2 are SGHRS and YFSETQ. CDR3 DNA: TGCGCCAGCAGCCATGACAGGGGGAGGTTGGTAGAGACCCAGTACTTC. It specifies CASSHDRGRLVETQYF.

This clone was seen only a few times. J is TRBJ1-1 and V is TRBV5-1; 10 bases are shared with TRBD1. Germline lookup yields CDR1 SGHRS and CDR2 YFSETQ. Trimming removed 4 bases from V and 3 bases from J; junction bases left unmatched: 9. CDR3 length: 16 amino acids. This CDR3 reads CASSLPRGTGDTEAFF. In nucleotides, the CDR3 is TGCGCCAGCAGCCTCCCTCGCGGGACAGGGGACACTGAAGCTTTCTTT.

V gene TRBV5-6 combines with J gene TRBJ2-3, with 14 bases aligning to TRBD2. Losses at the gene ends were 1 base for V and 10 bases for J; bases not matched to a gene: 5. There are 15 residues in the CDR3. Germline lookup yields CDR1 SGHDT and CDR2 YYEEEE. The CDR3 coding sequence is TGTGCCAGCAGCTTGCCGGGACTAGCGGGAGTGTCGCAGTATTTT. Protein: CASSLPGLAGVSQYF.

The CDR3 here is CASNRANTEAFF. CDR3 bases: TGTGCCAGCAACAGGGCGAACACTGAAGCTTTCTTT. The V gene is TRBV7-9, the J gene TRBJ1-1, with D tentatively TRBD1 (6 bases). CDR1 and CDR2 (germline): SEHNR, FQNEAQ (reference sequence). V was pared by 7 bases and J by 1 base, with 7 bases between. There are 12 residues in the CDR3.

This clone was seen more than once but under ten times. This chain links TRBV11-2 with TRBJ2-1; D possibly corresponds to TRBD2 (6 bases). The CDR3 is 16 amino acids. CDR1 is SGHAT and CDR2 is FQNNGV in the germline V gene. V was cut by 1 base and J by 4 bases, with 14 bases left in between. Here the CDR3 DNA reads TGTGCCAGCAGCTTAGGGCTAGCGAGCTATTACAATGAGCAGTTCTTC. It translates to CASSLGLASYYNEQFF.

The chain is built from TRBV5-1 and TRBJ2-1; D possibly corresponds to TRBD1 (6 bases). The germline gives CDR1 SGHRS, CDR2 YFSETQ. V was cut by 1 base and J by 5 bases, with 13 bases left in between. The CDR3 sequence is 15 residues long. The CDR3 sequence is CASSLTGTDNNEQFF. The CDR3 region has the DNA TGCGCCAGCAGCTTGACAGGGACCGATAACAATGAGCAGTTCTTC.

This chain links TRBV11-2 with TRBJ2-1; perhaps TRBD2 as D (6 bases). Germline V gene lookup returns CDR1 SGHAT and CDR2 FQNNGV. Trimming shortened V by 5 bases and J by 5 bases, and 16 bases separated the two germline ends. The CDR3 contains 15 residues. The CDR3: CASSTHGLSNNEQFF. The CDR3 DNA reads as TGTGCCAGCAGCACCCACGGACTATCCAACAATGAGCAGTTCTTC. The full variable domain, its missing parts supplied by reference TRBV11-2 and TRBJ2-1, is EAGVAQSPRYKIIEKRQSVAFWCNPISGHATLYWYQQILGQGPKLLIQFQNNGVVDDSQLPKDRFSAERLKGVDSTLKIQPAKLEDSAVYLCASSTHGLSNNEQFFGPGTRLTVL.

This clone was picked up one time. This chain links TRBV27 with TRBJ2-7, with TRBD2 identical over 8 bases. Germline V gene lookup returns CDR1 MNHEY and CDR2 SMNVEV (reference sequence). The CDR3 is 15 amino acids. With V trimmed by 4 bases and J by 2 bases, 7 bases remained unmatched. Written as DNA, the CDR3 is TGTGCCAGCAGTTCAGCGGGGGCTGGGGCCTACGAGCAGTACTTC. The encoded protein is CASSSAGAGAYEQYF.

This clone was found a few times. This chain joins TRBV4-2 and TRBJ2-2, with a weak D call TRBD2 (5 bases). The CDR3 is 14 residues long. The V gene's germline CDR1 is LGHNA and CDR2 YNFKEQ. Trimming stripped 4 bases from V and 8 bases from J, with 14 bases between. The CDR3 coding sequence is TGTGCCAGCAGCCGTCCGGGGTCGGCTGGGGAGCTGTTTTTT. It specifies CASSRPGSAGELFF.